Below, 10 T cell receptor beta chains from the same sample are listed, as sequenced in a study of blood T cell repertoires in COVID-19. Clones were sequenced by immunoSEQ multiplex PCR, and TCRdb holds only the in-frame ones, with some missing. The sample lists approximately 100,000 clones, 65% to 85% seen once, with 4% to 5.5% in the top ten. The sequenced material came from peripheral blood. These receptors were collected from a man between 60 and 70 years old with acute or convalescent COVID-19.

This clone is a singleton in its sample. This CDR3 is CASSVTWAGELFF. CDR3 DNA sequence: TGTGCCAGCAGCGTAACCTGGGCGGGGGAGCTGTTTTTT. This chain connects TRBV9 to TRBJ2-2; D gene unclear. CDR1 and CDR2 (germline): SGDLS, YYNGEE. The V end was cut by 1 base, the J end by 8 bases, with 9 bases between. The CDR3 spans 13 residues.

This chain uses TRBV20-1 with TRBJ2-7, with a weak D call TRBD1 (5 bases). With 5 bases removed from V and 7 bases from J, the gap between germline ends came to 12 bases. The germline V gene encodes CDR1 DFQATT and CDR2 SNEGSKA (reference sequence). This CDR3 has 11 amino acids. The CDR3 loop is CSASRALEQYF. The DNA for the CDR3 is TGCAGTGCTTCCAGGGCATTGGAGCAGTACTTC.

The V call is TRBV25-1, the J call TRBJ2-2; D is possibly TRBD2 (5 bases). Trimming shortened V by 5 bases and J by 5 bases, and 15 bases separated the two germline ends. From germline, CDR1 is MGHDK and CDR2 SYGVNS. CDR3 length equals 15 residues. CDR3 sequence (DNA): TGTGCCAGCAGTATAATAGCCCCGGGAACCGGGGAGCTGTTTTTT. Its translation: CASSIIAPGTGELFF.

The CDR3 DNA sequence: TGTGCCAGCAGCTTCAGTGGGGGGGCCTCGGCCAAAAACATTCAGTACTTC. This gives the protein CASSFSGGASAKNIQYF. The V call is TRBV11-3, the J call TRBJ2-4; the D gene is possibly TRBD2 (7 bases). This CDR3 comprises 17 residues. V was cut by 3 bases and J by 1 base, with 16 bases left in between. Germline V CDR1 and CDR2: SGHNT, YENEEA.

This chain links TRBV19 with TRBJ2-7; 7 bases agree with TRBD2. Germline loops: CDR1 LNHDA, CDR2 SQIVND (reference sequence). This CDR3 comprises 14 residues. V lost 5 bases, J lost 2 bases, and 6 bases stayed unmatched. CDR3 sequence: CASSSAGRTYEQYF. CDR3 nucleotides: TGTGCCAGTAGTTCAGCGGGAAGGACCTACGAGCAGTACTTC.

The rearrangement uses TRBV7-2 and TRBJ2-2; 9 bases align to TRBD2. The CDR3 loop spans 17 amino acids. CDR1 is SGHTA and CDR2 is FQGNSA in the germline V gene. The V and J ends lost 5 bases and 0 bases, in that order; junction bases with no gene match: 7. The CDR3 protein is CASSRASGRPNTGELFF. The CDR3 DNA is TGTGCCAGCAGCCGCGCCAGCGGGAGGCCGAACACCGGGGAGCTGTTTTTT.

This clone has a single count. The V call is TRBV7-2, the J call TRBJ2-1; D possibly corresponds to TRBD2 (5 bases). The V end lost 3 bases, the J end lost 4 bases, and 13 bases lay between the germline ends. The CDR3 runs to 15 residues. Germline CDR1 reads SGHTA; CDR2 reads FQGNSA. The CDR3 reads CASSLSSGGYNEQFF. CDR3 coding DNA: TGTGCCAGCAGCTTGAGTAGTGGCGGGTACAATGAGCAGTTCTTC. Drawing the rest from reference TRBV7-2 and TRBJ2-1, the complete variable domain is GAGVSQSPSNKVTEKGKDVELRCDPISGHTALYWYRQSLGQGLEFLIYFQGNSAPDKSGLPSDRFSAERTGGSVSTLTIQRTQQEDSAVYLCASSLSSGGYNEQFFGPGTRLTVL.

The chain is built from TRBV6-4 and TRBJ2-7; TRBD1 is a possible D gene (6 bases). Between the trimmed V and J ends, which lost 5 bases and 4 bases, there was a span of 18 bases. In germline, CDR1 is MRHNA, CDR2 SNTAGT. CDR3 size: 15 residues. CDR3 residues: CASSFTGMLSYEQYF. As DNA, the CDR3 is TGTGCCAGCAGTTTTACAGGGATGCTTTCGTACGAGCAGTACTTC.

The CDR3 nucleotides are TGTGCCAGTAGTTGGGGGCGGGGGGGCAAAGATACGCAGTATTTT. This gives the protein CASSWGRGGKDTQYF. This sequence joins TRBV19 and TRBJ2-3; TRBD2 matches 9 bases. Germline V gives CDR1 LNHDA, CDR2 SQIVND (reference sequence). This CDR3 comprises 15 residues. V shed 5 bases, J shed 5 bases, and the junction held 8 bases outside the gene matches.

The chain has TRBV6-2 or TRBV6-3 and TRBJ1-4, with D perhaps TRBD1 (6 bases). V was cut by 2 bases and J by 4 bases, with 14 bases left in between. CDR1 and CDR2 from the germline V gene are MNHEY and SVGEGT. The CDR3 is made up of 16 amino acids. The CDR3 coding sequence is TGTGCCAGCAGTTACCCTGAGGACAGTCGTAATGAAAAACTGTTTTTT. This encodes CASSYPEDSRNEKLFF.